Listed here is a single T cell receptor (beta chain). Its antigen is not known. These data belong to a study of T-cell memory formation after mild COVID-19. TCRdb re-derived calls from the 5' RACE reads in MiXCR, one entry per CDR3 protein. The sample has under 110,000 distinct CDR3 sequences; 9.5% to 15% are singletons. Study-wide points: Day 15 to 85 contracting clones showed balanced CD4/CD8; later expanders leaned CD4+.

V was pared by 7 bases and J by 2 bases, with 4 bases of the junction left unmatched. The CDR3 runs to 14 residues. The V gene's germline CDR1 is SEHNR and CDR2 FQNEAQ (reference sequence). This receptor was identified in an adult woman who had mild COVID-19 (a few samples of this study predate the infection). Cell type and time point are not known. The sample taken for sequencing was PBMCs or a T cell subset sorted from them (not recorded which). V and J are TRBV7-9 and TRBJ2-7; 11 bases are shared with TRBD1. This chain's CDR3 is CASNGQGAPYEQYF. CDR3 DNA sequence: TGTGCCAGCAATGGACAGGGGGCACCCTACGAGCAGTACTTC.